This TCR beta chain came from a study of shared clonotypes between healthy human individuals (dated by TCRdb to the early 2020s). Background on the whole study: A couple of women and three men aged 18 to 49 years were included in the cohort. To increase sequencing depth and limit assay-specific biases, TCR repertoire library preparation and sequencing were carried out by different laboratories using diverse techniques. For each donor, CD4 naive and CD4 memory were each run on three plates, CD8 naive on two plates, and CD8 memory on one plate. The study deeply sequenced blood TCR repertoires of about five healthy adults to estimate repertoire size and the extent of clonotype sharing between individuals. Leukapheresis yielded between about 0.85 and 10 billion PBMCs per donor.

Findings and caveats that apply to the study as a whole: Because the study included a small number of donors, the genetic and exposure-history diversity represented was limited. Incomplete sequencing was indicated by rarefaction of sorted-subset datasets, despite the large sequencing depth. Pairwise subsampling indicated that sequencing depth was expected to affect the degree of clonotype sharing among donors. Naive subsets generally had larger estimated clonotype richness than memory subsets did. When several donors were compared, the shared fraction of clonotypes was around 5% for naive CD4, over 3% for naive CD8, more than 2% for memory CD4, and 0.4% for memory CD8. Sampling was restricted to blood, and TCR repertoires in tissues likely differ from the TCR repertoires found in blood. Higher generation probabilities were observed for clonotypes shared by all four sorted-subset donors than for non-shared clonotypes.

CD8 naive samples were obtained by positive selection for CCR7 among CD45RO-negative cells, yielding a CD45RA+CCR7+ population from which TemRA cells were excluded. Donors were healthy HIV-negative adults with no recently reported acute infections or vaccinations. Every donor was a Caucasian adult residing in Nashville, Tennessee, USA. Blood was collected by leukapheresis, and PBMCs were isolated by Ficoll-Histopaque density gradient centrifugation and then cryopreserved in liquid nitrogen vapor phase. Analytical flow cytometry was used to check the purity and quantity of each magnetically sorted T cell population. From each sorted fraction, genomic DNA was isolated and quantified by UV absorbance on a Nanodrop 2000c. Using the deep immunoSEQ assay, multiplex PCR amplified TCR CDR3 regions from genomic DNA. Extracted genomic DNA from each cell subset was spread evenly across all wells of several immunoSEQ 96-well plates, with each plate serving as a replicate. For sorted subsets, around 200 ng genomic DNA, equal to tens of thousands of T cell genomes, was loaded into each replicate PCR. Purified libraries were quantified with a Qubit 3.0 fluorometer, sized on a Bioanalyzer 2100, and re-quantified with the KAPA Library Quantification kit. A separate single-read 150-cycle Illumina NextSeq 550 flow cell was used to sequence each immunoSEQ 96-well plate. The authors processed their data as follows. Because the immunoSEQ output included only junctional sequences and no quality scores, the filtering could not be the same as the filtering used for full-length reads. Sequences were annotated with PyIR, a Python wrapper for IgBLAST v1.9, using IMGT germline references to assign V/J genes and CDR3. Reads were removed for weak V/J assignments (E-value above 1e-6), missing CDR3, stop codons, out-of-frame junctions, or ambiguous translated residues. V3J clonotypes were defined by identical inferred V gene, J gene, and CDR3 amino acid sequence. Percentage overlap between repertoires was computed as shared unique clonotypes divided by the size of the smaller repertoire. Richness of each repertoire was evaluated using RTK rarefaction, the Chao1 estimator, and Recon v2.1 estimates of unobserved clonotypes. Generation probabilities were computed with OLGA for all TCRbeta clonotypes obtained by the gDNA method from several donors. This is the immuneACCESS table as TCRdb keeps it, with only in-frame sequences that have V and J called. A part of the clones is gone; compared with another copy, unresolved V genes explain less than half, and the rest is unexplained. V and J calls and clone size are copied from that table; D and trimming were computed from the DNA. The table for this sample lists under 700,000 clones; about 95% of them were counted only once. Approximately 0.11% of the sample goes to the ten largest clones.

Concerning this clone: Its antigen specificity is not known. Nothing much larger sits one base from this clone, and base qualities are not available.

Input material: naive CD8+ T cells sorted from blood. What this sample's cell subset or site label stands for: CD45RA+CCR7+. The TCR sequence derives from a woman aged 25 to 45 in good health.

Here is the DNA: TGTGCCAGTAGTTCACGACTAGCGGGAAGATACTACGAGCAGTACTTC. Its protein product is CASSSRLAGRYYEQYF. This receptor chain uses TRBV19 and TRBJ2-7; 11 nucleotides in the junction match TRBD2. V is trimmed back by 5 bases and J by 3 bases, and the junction contains 9 bases that no gene match accounts for. The CDR3 starts with the cysteine, ends with the phenylalanine, and has 16 residues. The CDR3 DNA has 48 bases and is translated from base 1. Taken from the germline V gene (reference sequence), the CDR1 and CDR2 loops are LNHDA and SQIVND.